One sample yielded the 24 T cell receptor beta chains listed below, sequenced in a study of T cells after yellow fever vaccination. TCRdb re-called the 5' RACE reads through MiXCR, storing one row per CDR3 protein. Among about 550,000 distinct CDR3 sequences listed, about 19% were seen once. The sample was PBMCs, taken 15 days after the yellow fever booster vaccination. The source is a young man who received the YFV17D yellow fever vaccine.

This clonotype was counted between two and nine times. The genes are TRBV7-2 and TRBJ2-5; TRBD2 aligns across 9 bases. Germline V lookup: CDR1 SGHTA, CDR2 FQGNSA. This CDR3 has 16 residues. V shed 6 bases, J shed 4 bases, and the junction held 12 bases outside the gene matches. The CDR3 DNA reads TGTGCCAGCAGTGCTGGTAGCGGGAGTTCGGGAGAGACCCAGTACTTC. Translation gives CASSAGSGSSGETQYF.

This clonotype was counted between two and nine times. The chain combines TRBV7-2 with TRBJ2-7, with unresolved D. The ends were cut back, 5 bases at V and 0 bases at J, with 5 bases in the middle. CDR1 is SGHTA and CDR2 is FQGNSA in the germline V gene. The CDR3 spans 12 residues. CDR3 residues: CASSRPSYEQYF. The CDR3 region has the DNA TGTGCCAGCAGCCGCCCCTCCTACGAGCAGTACTTC.

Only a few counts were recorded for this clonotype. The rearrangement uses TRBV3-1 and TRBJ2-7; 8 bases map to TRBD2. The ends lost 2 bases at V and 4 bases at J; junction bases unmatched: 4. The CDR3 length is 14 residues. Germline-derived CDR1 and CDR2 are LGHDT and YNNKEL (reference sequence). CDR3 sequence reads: CASSQSSGAYEQYF. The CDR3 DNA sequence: TGTGCCAGCAGCCAAAGTAGCGGGGCATACGAGCAGTACTTC.

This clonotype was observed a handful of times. CDR3 DNA sequence: TGTGCCAGCAGGTCGCTCCCAACTAGCGGGAGTAGCAATGAGCAGTTCTTC. Translation gives CASRSLPTSGSSNEQFF. V is TRBV7-8 and J is TRBJ2-1, with 11 bases aligning to TRBD2. Germline V CDR1 and CDR2: SGHVS, FQNEAQ. Trimming took 6 bases from V and 6 from J; bases not matched to a gene: 13. The CDR3 contains 17 residues.

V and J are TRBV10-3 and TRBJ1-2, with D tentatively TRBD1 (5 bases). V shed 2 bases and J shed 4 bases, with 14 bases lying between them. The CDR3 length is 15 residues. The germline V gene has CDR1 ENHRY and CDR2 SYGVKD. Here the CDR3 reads CAISERGAHLYGYTF. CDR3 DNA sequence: TGTGCCATCAGTGAGAGGGGAGCCCATCTCTATGGCTACACCTTC.

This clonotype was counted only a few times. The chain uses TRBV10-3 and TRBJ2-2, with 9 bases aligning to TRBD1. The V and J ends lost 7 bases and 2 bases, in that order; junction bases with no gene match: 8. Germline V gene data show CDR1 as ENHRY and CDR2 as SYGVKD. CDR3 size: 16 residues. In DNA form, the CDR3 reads TGTGCCATCAACTCCGGGACAGGGACCAACACCGGGGAGCTGTTTTTT. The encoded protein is CAINSGTGTNTGELFF.

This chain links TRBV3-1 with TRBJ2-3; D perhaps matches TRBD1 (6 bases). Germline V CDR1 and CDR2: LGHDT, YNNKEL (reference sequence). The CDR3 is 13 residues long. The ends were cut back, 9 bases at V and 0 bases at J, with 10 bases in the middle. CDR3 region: CARGQASTDTQYF. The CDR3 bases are TGTGCCAGGGGACAAGCTAGCACAGATACGCAGTATTTT.

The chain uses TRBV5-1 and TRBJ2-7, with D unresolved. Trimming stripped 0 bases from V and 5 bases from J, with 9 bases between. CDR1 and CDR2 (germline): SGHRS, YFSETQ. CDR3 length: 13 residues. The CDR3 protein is CASSLAVANEQYF. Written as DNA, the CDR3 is TGCGCCAGCAGCTTGGCCGTCGCCAACGAGCAGTACTTC.

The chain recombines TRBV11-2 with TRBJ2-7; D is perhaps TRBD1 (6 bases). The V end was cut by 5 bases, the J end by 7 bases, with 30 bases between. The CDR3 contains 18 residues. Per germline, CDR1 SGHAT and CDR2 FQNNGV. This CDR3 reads CASSTRDKQRFPLMEQYF. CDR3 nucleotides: TGTGCCAGCAGCACCCGGGACAAACAACGGTTCCCCCTTATGGAGCAGTACTTC.

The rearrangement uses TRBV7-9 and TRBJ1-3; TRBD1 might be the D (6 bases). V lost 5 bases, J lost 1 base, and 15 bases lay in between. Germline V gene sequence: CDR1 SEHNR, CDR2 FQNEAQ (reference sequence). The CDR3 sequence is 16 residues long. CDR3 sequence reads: CASSAPGQSSGNTIYF. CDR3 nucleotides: TGTGCCAGCAGCGCTCCGGGACAAAGTTCTGGAAACACCATATATTTT. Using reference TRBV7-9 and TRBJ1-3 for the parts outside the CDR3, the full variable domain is DTGVSQNPRHKITKRGQNVTFRCDPISEHNRLYWYRQTLGQGPEFLTYFQNEAQLEKSRLLSDRFSAERPKGSFSTLEIQRTEQGDSAMYLCASSAPGQSSGNTIYFGEGSWLTVV.

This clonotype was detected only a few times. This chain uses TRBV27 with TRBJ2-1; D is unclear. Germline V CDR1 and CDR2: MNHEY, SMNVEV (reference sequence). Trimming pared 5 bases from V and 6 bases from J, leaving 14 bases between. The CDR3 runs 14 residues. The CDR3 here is CASSPSDTTNEQFF. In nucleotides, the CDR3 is TGTGCCAGCAGTCCCTCCGACACAACCAATGAGCAGTTCTTC.

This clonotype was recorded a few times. As DNA, the CDR3 is TGTGCCAGCAGAAGCGGGGCTCAAGAGACCCAGTACTTC. It yields the protein CASRSGAQETQYF. V is TRBV27 and J is TRBJ2-5; the match to TRBD2 covers 7 bases. Germline V gives CDR1 MNHEY, CDR2 SMNVEV (reference sequence). After removal of 6 bases from V and 2 bases from J, the junction contained 3 bases not matched to a gene. The CDR3 contains 13 residues.

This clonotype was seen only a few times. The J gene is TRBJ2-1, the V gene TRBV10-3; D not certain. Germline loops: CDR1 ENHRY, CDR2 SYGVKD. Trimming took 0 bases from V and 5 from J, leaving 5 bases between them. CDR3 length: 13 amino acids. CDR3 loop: CAISESSNNEQFF. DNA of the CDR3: TGTGCCATCAGTGAGTCCAGCAACAATGAGCAGTTCTTC.

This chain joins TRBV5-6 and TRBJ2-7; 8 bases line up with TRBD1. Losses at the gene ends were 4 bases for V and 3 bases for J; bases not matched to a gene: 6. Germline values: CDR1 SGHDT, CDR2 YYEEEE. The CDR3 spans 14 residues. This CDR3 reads CASSLGQEIYEQYF. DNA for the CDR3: TGTGCCAGCAGCCTGGGACAGGAAATCTACGAGCAGTACTTC.

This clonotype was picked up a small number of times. The chain's CDR3 is CASRSYRPGELFF. CDR3 in DNA: TGTGCCAGCAGATCCTATCGCCCCGGGGAGCTGTTTTTT. The J gene is TRBJ2-2, the V gene TRBV12-3 or TRBV12-4; no reliable D call. Trimming cost V 6 bases and J 6 bases, with 11 bases left between them. The CDR3 has 13 residues.

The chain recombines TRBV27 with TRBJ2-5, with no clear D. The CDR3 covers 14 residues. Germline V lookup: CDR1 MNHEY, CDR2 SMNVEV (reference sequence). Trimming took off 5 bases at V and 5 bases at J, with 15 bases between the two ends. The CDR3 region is CASSPTPWTETQYF. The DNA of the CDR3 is TGTGCCAGCAGTCCAACCCCATGGACGGAGACCCAGTACTTC.

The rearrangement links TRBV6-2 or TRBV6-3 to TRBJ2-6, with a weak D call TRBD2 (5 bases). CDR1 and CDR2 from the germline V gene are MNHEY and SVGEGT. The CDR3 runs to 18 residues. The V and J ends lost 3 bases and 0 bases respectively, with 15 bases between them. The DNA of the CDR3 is TGTGCCAGCAGTTATGCAGCCTCTGAGGGCTCTGGGGCCAACGTCCTGACTTTC. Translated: CASSYAASEGSGANVLTF.

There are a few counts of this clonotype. CDR3 amino acids: CATSDQDRSTNEKLFF. In DNA, the CDR3 is TGTGCCACCAGTGACCAGGACCGCTCAACTAATGAAAAACTGTTTTTT. The chain couples TRBV24-1 to TRBJ1-4; unclear D gene. Germline-derived CDR1 and CDR2 are KGHDR and SFDVKD. Trimming removed 4 bases at V and 0 bases at J, with 11 bases between. This CDR3 is built from 16 residues.

CDR3 residues: CASSIGTGDMNTEAFF. The CDR3 DNA reads as TGTGCCAGCAGCATCGGGACAGGCGACATGAACACTGAAGCTTTCTTT. The chain couples TRBV7-8 to TRBJ1-1, with 8 bases that match TRBD1. Germline values: CDR1 SGHVS, CDR2 FQNEAQ. The CDR3 has 16 amino acids. The V and J ends lost 5 bases and 0 bases, in that order; junction bases with no gene match: 8. Full variable domain (outside the CDR3, taken from reference TRBV7-8 and TRBJ1-1): GAGVSQSPRYKVAKRGQDVALRCDPISGHVSLFWYQQALGQGPEFLTYFQNEAQLDKSGLPSDRFFAERPEGSVSTLKIQRTQQEDSAVYLCASSIGTGDMNTEAFFGQGTRLTVV.

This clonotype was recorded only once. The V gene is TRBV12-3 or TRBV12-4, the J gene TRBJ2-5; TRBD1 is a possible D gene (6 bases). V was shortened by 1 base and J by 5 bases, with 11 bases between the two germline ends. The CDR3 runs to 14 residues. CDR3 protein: CASSLGQVVETQYF. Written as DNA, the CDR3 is TGTGCCAGCAGTTTAGGACAGGTGGTGGAGACCCAGTACTTC.

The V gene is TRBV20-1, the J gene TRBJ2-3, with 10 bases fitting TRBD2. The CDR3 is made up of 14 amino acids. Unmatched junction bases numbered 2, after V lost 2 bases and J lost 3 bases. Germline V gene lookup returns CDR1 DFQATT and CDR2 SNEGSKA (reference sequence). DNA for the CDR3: TGCAGTGCTAGACTAGCGGGAGATACAGATACGCAGTATTTT. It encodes CSARLAGDTDTQYF.

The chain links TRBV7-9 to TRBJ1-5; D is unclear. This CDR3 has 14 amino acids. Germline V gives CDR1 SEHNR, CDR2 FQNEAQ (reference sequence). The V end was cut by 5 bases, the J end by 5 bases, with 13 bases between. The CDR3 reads CASSKGSRDQPQHF. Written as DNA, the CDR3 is TGTGCCAGCAGCAAAGGGAGTCGAGATCAGCCCCAGCATTTT.

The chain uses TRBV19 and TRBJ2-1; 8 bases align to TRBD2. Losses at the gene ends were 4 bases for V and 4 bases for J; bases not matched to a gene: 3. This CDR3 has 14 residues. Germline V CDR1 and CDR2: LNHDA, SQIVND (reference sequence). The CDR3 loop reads CASSRRGDYNEQFF. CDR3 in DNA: TGTGCCAGTAGTAGGCGGGGGGATTACAATGAGCAGTTCTTC. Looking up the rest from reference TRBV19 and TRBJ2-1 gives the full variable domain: DGGITQSPKYLFRKEGQNVTLSCEQNLNHDAMYWYRQDPGQGLRLIYYSQIVNDFQKGDIAEGYSVSREKKESFPLTVTSAQKNPTAFYLCASSRRGDYNEQFFGPGTRLTVL.

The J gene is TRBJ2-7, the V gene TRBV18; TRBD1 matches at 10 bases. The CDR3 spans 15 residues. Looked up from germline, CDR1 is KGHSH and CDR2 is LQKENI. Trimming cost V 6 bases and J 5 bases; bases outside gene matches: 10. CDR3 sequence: CASSRPGQGTHEQYF. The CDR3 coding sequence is TGTGCCAGCTCTCGGCCGGGACAGGGGACACACGAGCAGTACTTC.